What follows are 32 T cell receptor beta chains derived from one specimen sequenced in a study of early T cells in non-severe SARS-CoV-2 infection. TCRdb ran MiXCR on the 5' RACE reads and lists one entry per CDR3 protein. The table has about 69,000 distinct CDR3 sequences, about 10% seen once; the top ten hold 4.5% to 7%. Sample: whole blood, taken at baseline. Receptors originate from an adult who was a healthcare worker with PCR-confirmed SARS-CoV-2 infection or an uninfected control (not recorded which).

This clonotype came up a few times. This chain uses TRBV20-1 with TRBJ1-5; tentatively, D is TRBD1 (5 bases). Germline V gene sequence: CDR1 DFQATT, CDR2 SNEGSKA (reference sequence). Trimming removed 3 bases at V and 2 bases at J, with 11 bases between. This CDR3 is built from 14 residues. The chain's CDR3 is CSASWGRGNQPQHF. CDR3 sequence (DNA): TGCAGTGCTAGTTGGGGCAGGGGCAATCAGCCCCAGCATTTT.

This clonotype showed up just a few times. J is TRBJ2-7 and V is TRBV7-2, with 7 bases that match TRBD1. The CDR3 spans 15 residues. From germline, CDR1 is SGHTA and CDR2 FQGNSA. The junction had 10 bases not matched to a gene; V was cut back by 5 bases and J by 3 bases. In DNA form, the CDR3 reads TGTGCCAGCAGCCAACAGGGGTTGTCCATCTACGAGCAGTACTTC. It is translated as CASSQQGLSIYEQYF.

This clonotype was observed at least ten times. CDR3 in DNA: TGCGCCAGCAGCTTCCGGGAAGCCTACGAGCAGTACTTC. Residues: CASSFREAYEQYF. The gene calls are TRBV5-1 and TRBJ2-7; D is possibly TRBD2 (5 bases). The CDR3 loop spans 13 amino acids. Germline CDR1 and CDR2: SGHRS and YFSETQ. The V and J ends lost 2 bases and 2 bases respectively, with 8 bases between them.

V is TRBV12-3 or TRBV12-4 and J is TRBJ2-7; TRBD2 agrees at 8 bases. Losses at the gene ends were 6 bases for V and 4 bases for J; bases not matched to a gene: 8. The length of the CDR3 is 14 residues. CDR3 amino acids: CASSRSGKGYEQYF. The DNA of the CDR3 is TGTGCCAGCAGCCGTAGCGGGAAGGGGTACGAGCAGTACTTC.

This rearrangement joins TRBV7-9 to TRBJ2-3, with 10 positions matching TRBD2. Germline CDR1 SEHNR, CDR2 FQNEAQ (reference sequence). V shed 3 bases, J shed 4 bases, and the junction held 7 bases outside the gene matches. The CDR3 runs 16 residues. In DNA form, the CDR3 reads TGTGCCAGCAGCTTCCCCCCTAGCGGGGGTTCAGATACGCAGTATTTT. Translating it yields CASSFPPSGGSDTQYF.

There are many counts of this clonotype. The J gene is TRBJ2-5, the V gene TRBV29-1; 8 bases are shared with TRBD1. In germline, CDR1 is SQVTM, CDR2 ANQGSEA. The CDR3 is 16 residues long. V lost 5 bases, J lost 5 bases, and 16 bases stayed unmatched. CDR3 nucleotide sequence: TGCAGCGTTACTCCCCCGCCCGGACAGGGAAGGGAGACCCAGTACTTC. It specifies CSVTPPPGQGRETQYF.

The gene calls are TRBV7-2 and TRBJ2-5; no clear D. The V gene's germline CDR1 is SGHTA and CDR2 FQGNSA. This CDR3 contains 13 residues. Trimming took 5 bases from V and 6 from J, leaving 13 bases between them. CDR3 loop: CASSQIIPQTQYF. The CDR3 region has the DNA TGTGCCAGCAGCCAAATAATACCCCAGACCCAGTACTTC.

This clonotype appeared a few times. The chain couples TRBV7-6 to TRBJ2-5; 7 bases fit TRBD1. CDR3 length: 16 amino acids. Germline V gives CDR1 SGHVS, CDR2 FNYEAQ. J gave up 5 bases and V 5 bases, and 14 bases lay outside the gene matches. In DNA form, the CDR3 reads TGTGCCAGCAGCAGACAGGGCGAGACAGGGACGGAGACCCAGTACTTC. Protein sequence: CASSRQGETGTETQYF.

This clonotype has just a few counts. The chain carries TRBV6-6 and TRBJ2-1; D perhaps matches TRBD2 (7 bases). Germline V gene lookup returns CDR1 MNHNY and CDR2 SVGAGI (reference sequence). V lost 2 bases to trimming and J lost 1 base, with 12 bases between them. The CDR3 length is 16 residues. The CDR3 DNA reads TGTGCCAGCAGTTACACCGGGGGGCCGTCCTACAATGAGCAGTTCTTC. This codes for CASSYTGGPSYNEQFF.

This clonotype was found a few times. The chain is built from TRBV9 and TRBJ1-4, with D hard to call. The CDR3 runs 15 residues. Germline V gene sequence: CDR1 SGDLS, CDR2 YYNGEE. The V end was cut by 0 bases, the J end by 3 bases, with 9 bases between. CDR3 residues: CASSVEGQANEKLFF. In nucleotides, the CDR3 is TGTGCCAGCAGCGTAGAGGGTCAGGCTAATGAAAAACTGTTTTTT. The full variable domain, completed using reference TRBV9 and TRBJ1-4, is DSGVTQTPKHLITATGQRVTLRCSPRSGDLSVYWYQQSLDQGLQFLIQYYNGEERAKGNILERFSAQQFPDLHSELNLSSLELGDSALYFCASSVEGQANEKLFFGSGTQLSVL.

The chain employs TRBV5-1 and TRBJ2-5, with D hard to call. The germline gives CDR1 SGHRS, CDR2 YFSETQ. The CDR3 consists of 13 residues. V was clipped by 2 bases and J by 1 base, with 6 bases between them. The CDR3: CASSFPFQETQYF. The CDR3 DNA is TGCGCCAGCAGCTTCCCGTTCCAAGAGACCCAGTACTTC.

At least ten counts were recorded for this clonotype. This sequence joins TRBV6-1 and TRBJ2-3, with 14 bases identical to TRBD2. The length of the CDR3 is 16 residues. The germline V gene encodes CDR1 MNHNS and CDR2 SASEGT. Trimming at V came to 6 bases and at J to 3 bases, leaving 5 bases not matched to a gene. The CDR3 DNA is TGTGCCAGCAGCCCGACTAGCGGGGGGGGGACAGATACGCAGTATTTT. Its protein product is CASSPTSGGGTDTQYF.

This clonotype has a count of ten or more. This sequence joins TRBV18 and TRBJ2-7; a possible D gene is TRBD2 (6 bases). CDR1 and CDR2 (germline): KGHSH, LQKENI. The CDR3 has 14 amino acids. Trimming stripped 2 bases from V and 7 bases from J, with 15 bases between. The CDR3 loop is CASSPIQGGREQYF. CDR3 DNA: TGTGCCAGCTCACCAATCCAGGGAGGTCGGGAGCAGTACTTC.

At least ten counts were recorded for this clonotype. The rearrangement links TRBV7-9 to TRBJ2-6; TRBD1 agrees at 7 bases. CDR1 is SEHNR and CDR2 is FQNEAQ in the germline V gene (reference sequence). V trimming: 4 bases; J trimming: 0 bases; junction bases outside the gene matches: 12. The CDR3 runs to 19 residues. The CDR3 coding sequence is TGTGCCAGCAGCTCACGGGACAGCTTCGTTTTCTCTGGGGCCAACGTCCTGACTTTC. Residues: CASSSRDSFVFSGANVLTF. The variable domain in full, with the rest retrieved from reference TRBV7-9 and TRBJ2-6, is DTGVSQNPRHKITKRGQNVTFRCDPISEHNRLYWYRQTLGQGPEFLTYFQNEAQLEKSRLLSDRFSAERPKGSFSTLEIQRTEQGDSAMYLCASSSRDSFVFSGANVLTFGAGSRLTVL.

This clonotype was seen a few times. The chain combines TRBV19 with TRBJ2-3, with 10 bases identical to TRBD2. CDR1 is LNHDA and CDR2 is SQIVND in the germline V gene (reference sequence). CDR3 size: 16 residues. V shed 8 bases, J shed 0 bases, and the junction held 8 bases outside the gene matches. DNA for the CDR3: TGTGCCAGTGGGATAGCGGGAGGCGGGAGCACAGATACGCAGTATTTT. This sequence encodes CASGIAGGGSTDTQYF.

This clonotype was seen repeatedly, ten times or more. The chain links TRBV11-2 to TRBJ2-3; D remains unclear. CDR1 is SGHAT, CDR2 FQNNGV, per germline. V lost 6 bases to trimming and J lost 1 base, with 14 bases between them. CDR3 length: 15 residues. The CDR3 region is CASSPPGRGTDTQYF. The CDR3 bases are TGTGCCAGCAGTCCCCCAGGACGGGGCACAGATACGCAGTATTTT.

In its sample, this clonotype was seen many times. In DNA, the CDR3 is TGCGCCAGCAGCCACGGGACAGCCGGTGCGGGGTTCCAAGAGACCCAGTACTTC. It specifies CASSHGTAGAGFQETQYF. The V and J genes are TRBV5-1 and TRBJ2-5; weak D call: TRBD1 (7 bases). The ends were cut back, 4 bases at V and 1 base at J, with 23 bases in the middle. Germline V gene lookup returns CDR1 SGHRS and CDR2 YFSETQ. The CDR3 extends over 18 amino acids.

This clonotype was seen a few times. The chain combines TRBV18 with TRBJ2-1; D is uncertain. The CDR3 length is 13 residues. From germline, CDR1 is KGHSH and CDR2 LQKENI. Trimming left V 4 bases short and J 8 bases short, with 12 bases between. The CDR3 DNA reads TGTGCCAGCTCACTAAAAAGCGTCTATGAGCAGTTCTTC. It specifies CASSLKSVYEQFF.

The chain is built from TRBV4-3 and TRBJ2-2, with 12 bases identical to TRBD2. Germline assignment: CDR1 LGHNA and CDR2 YSLEER. The V and J ends lost 4 bases and 0 bases, in that order; junction bases with no gene match: 9. The CDR3 runs 19 residues. The CDR3 loop is CASSPKLAGGFANTGELFF. The CDR3 DNA is TGCGCCAGCAGCCCTAAACTAGCGGGAGGCTTCGCGAACACCGGGGAGCTGTTTTTT.

The chain carries TRBV25-1 and TRBJ2-1, with 8 bases fitting TRBD2. The CDR3 contains 13 residues. In germline, CDR1 is MGHDK, CDR2 SYGVNS. The junction had 5 bases not matched to a gene; V was cut back by 5 bases and J by 8 bases. CDR3 sequence (DNA): TGTGCCAGCAGTCCCGGGAGGGCGGATGAGCAGTTCTTC. Its translation is CASSPGRADEQFF.

This chain joins TRBV11-3 and TRBJ2-5, with D hard to call. There are 14 residues in the CDR3. Germline assignment: CDR1 SGHNT and CDR2 YENEEA. Trimming removed 6 bases from V and 4 bases from J, with 15 bases in between. The CDR3 is CASRLGISSETQYF. CDR3 DNA sequence: TGTGCCAGCAGATTGGGGATCTCCTCAGAGACCCAGTACTTC.

This clonotype came up a few times. The chain employs TRBV3-1 and TRBJ2-7; D is ambiguous. The CDR3 length is 14 residues. V was trimmed by 1 base and J by 4 bases, leaving 11 bases between them. Germline CDR1 reads LGHDT; CDR2 reads YNNKEL (reference sequence). CDR3 loop: CASSQVDWSYEQYF. CDR3 nucleotides: TGTGCCAGCAGCCAAGTCGACTGGTCGTACGAGCAGTACTTC.

The chain carries TRBV3-1 and TRBJ2-3; 8 bases are shared with TRBD2. The CDR3 has 14 residues. V trimming: 3 bases; J trimming: 4 bases; junction bases outside the gene matches: 3. CDR1 is LGHDT and CDR2 is YNNKEL in the germline V gene (reference sequence). The CDR3 region is CASSQRRGADTQYF. The CDR3 DNA sequence: TGTGCCAGCAGCCAGCGGCGGGGGGCAGATACGCAGTATTTT.

This clonotype was recorded many times. V is TRBV7-2 and J is TRBJ2-2, with 8 bases aligning to TRBD1. The CDR3 spans 15 residues. J was trimmed by 4 bases and V by 3 bases; bases with no gene match: 4. Per the germline V gene, CDR1 is SGHTA and CDR2 is FQGNSA. The CDR3 DNA reads TGTGCCAGCAGCTTCAGACAGGGGTTCACCGGGGAGCTGTTTTTT. Its translation: CASSFRQGFTGELFF.

The chain is built from TRBV7-8 and TRBJ2-2; 8 bases align to TRBD1. The CDR3 runs 15 residues. Trimming cost V 5 bases and J 1 base; bases outside gene matches: 3. Germline CDR1 and CDR2: SGHVS and FQNEAQ. The DNA for the CDR3 is TGTGCCAGCAGCCCTGGACAGGGGAACACCGGGGAGCTGTTTTTT. Translation: CASSPGQGNTGELFF.

In its sample, this clonotype was seen once. The V and J genes are TRBV4-1 and TRBJ2-2; D may correspond to TRBD1 or TRBD2 (5 bases each). CDR3 length: 19 residues. Germline values: CDR1 MGHRA, CDR2 YSYEKL. V was cut by 1 base and J by 0 bases, with 18 bases left in between. The CDR3 DNA sequence: TGCGCCAGCAGCCAAGCTGGGACGAGAAGTTACGCGAACACCGGGGAGCTGTTTTTT. This encodes CASSQAGTRSYANTGELFF.

This clonotype was counted ten times or more. The V call is TRBV5-6, the J call TRBJ1-2; weak D call: TRBD1 (6 bases). The CDR3 consists of 17 residues. Deletions cut 0 bases from V and 2 bases from J, with 17 bases between. Germline assignment: CDR1 SGHDT and CDR2 YYEEEE. The CDR3 loop is CASSLVGGQVQNYGYTF. CDR3 nucleotide sequence: TGTGCCAGCAGCTTGGTCGGGGGGCAGGTACAAAACTATGGCTACACCTTC.

The gene calls are TRBV27 and TRBJ2-7, with 8 bases fitting TRBD2. In germline, CDR1 is MNHEY, CDR2 SMNVEV (reference sequence). This CDR3 has 13 residues. V lost 5 bases, J lost 2 bases, and 2 bases stayed unmatched. The CDR3 reads CASSRTSPYEQYF. In DNA, the CDR3 is TGTGCCAGCAGTCGGACTAGCCCCTACGAGCAGTACTTC.

This clonotype was counted at least ten times. The J gene is TRBJ2-2, the V gene TRBV9; D is perhaps TRBD1 (6 bases). The CDR3 contains 15 residues. Trimming left V 0 bases short and J 4 bases short, with 10 bases between. CDR1 SGDLS and CDR2 YYNGEE come from the germline V gene. The CDR3 DNA sequence: TGTGCCAGCAGCGTAGGGGGGCTGTTCACCGGGGAGCTGTTTTTT. Its translation: CASSVGGLFTGELFF.

The V gene is TRBV5-1, the J gene TRBJ1-2; D not resolved. The V end was cut by 0 bases, the J end by 8 bases, with 11 bases between. Germline V gene sequence: CDR1 SGHRS, CDR2 YFSETQ. This CDR3 is built from 13 residues. CDR3 loop: CASSLEAGSGYTF. In nucleotides, the CDR3 is TGCGCCAGCAGCTTGGAAGCCGGGTCCGGCTACACCTTC.

This clonotype was seen a few times. The rearrangement joins TRBV4-1 to TRBJ1-1; 8 positions match TRBD1. The germline gives CDR1 MGHRA, CDR2 YSYEKL. The length of the CDR3 is 14 residues. V was clipped by 5 bases and J by 3 bases; unmatched bases: 5. The CDR3 nucleotides are TGCGCCAGCAGCGAACAGGGGGAATACACTGAAGCTTTCTTT. It codes for CASSEQGEYTEAFF.

In its sample, this clonotype was seen a few times. J is TRBJ1-1 and V is TRBV23-1; no reliable D call. TRBV23-1 is designated an ORF whose function remains uncertain. The CDR3 runs 13 residues. The V gene lost 4 bases and the J gene lost 3 bases, with 9 bases spanning the gap. The CDR3 DNA follows: TGCGCCAGCAGTCTAGGGAGGGACACTGAAGCTTTCTTT. It encodes CASSLGRDTEAFF.